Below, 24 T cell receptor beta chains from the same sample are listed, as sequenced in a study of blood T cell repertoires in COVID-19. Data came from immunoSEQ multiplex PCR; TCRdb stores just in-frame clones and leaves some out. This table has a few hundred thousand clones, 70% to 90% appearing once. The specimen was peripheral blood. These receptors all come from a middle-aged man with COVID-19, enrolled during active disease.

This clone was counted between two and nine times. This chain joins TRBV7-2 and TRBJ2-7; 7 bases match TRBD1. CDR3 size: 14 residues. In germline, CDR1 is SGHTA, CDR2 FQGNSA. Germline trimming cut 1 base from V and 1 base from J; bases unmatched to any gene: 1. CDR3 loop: CASSLGTGSYEQYF. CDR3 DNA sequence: TGTGCCAGCAGCTTAGGGACAGGATCCTACGAGCAGTACTTC.

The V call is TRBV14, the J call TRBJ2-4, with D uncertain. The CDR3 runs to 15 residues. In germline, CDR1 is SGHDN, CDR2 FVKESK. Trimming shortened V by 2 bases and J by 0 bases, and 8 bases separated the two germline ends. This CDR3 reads CASSQSGLAKNIQYF. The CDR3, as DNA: TGTGCCAGCAGCCAATCCGGGTTAGCCAAAAACATTCAGTACTTC.

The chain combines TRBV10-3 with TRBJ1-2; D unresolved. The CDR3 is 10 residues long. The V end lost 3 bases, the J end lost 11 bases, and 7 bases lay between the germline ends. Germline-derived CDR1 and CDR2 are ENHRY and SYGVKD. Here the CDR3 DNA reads TGTGCCATCAGTGACTCAACTTACACCTTC. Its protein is CAISDSTYTF.

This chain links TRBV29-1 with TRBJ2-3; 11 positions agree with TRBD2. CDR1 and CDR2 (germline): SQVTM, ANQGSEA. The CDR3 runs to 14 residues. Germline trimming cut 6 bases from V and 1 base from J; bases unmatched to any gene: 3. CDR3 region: CSVMGLAGTDTQYF. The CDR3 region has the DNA TGCAGCGTGATGGGACTAGCGGGCACAGATACGCAGTATTTT.

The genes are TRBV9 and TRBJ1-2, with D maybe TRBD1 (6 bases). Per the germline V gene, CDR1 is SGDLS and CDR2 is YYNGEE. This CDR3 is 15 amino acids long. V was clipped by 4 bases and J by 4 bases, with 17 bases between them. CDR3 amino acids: CASSPDSSPGYGYTF. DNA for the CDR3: TGTGCCAGCAGCCCGGACAGCAGTCCGGGCTATGGCTACACCTTC.

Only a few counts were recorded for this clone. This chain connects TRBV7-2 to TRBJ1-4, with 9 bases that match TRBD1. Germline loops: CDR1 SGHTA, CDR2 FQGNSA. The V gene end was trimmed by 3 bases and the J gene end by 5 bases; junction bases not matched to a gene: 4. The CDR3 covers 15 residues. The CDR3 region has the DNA TGTGCCAGCAGCTTGGACAGGGGAGGAAATGAAAAACTGTTTTTT. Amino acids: CASSLDRGGNEKLFF. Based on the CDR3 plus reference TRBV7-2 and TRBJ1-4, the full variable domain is GAGVSQSPSNKVTEKGKDVELRCDPISGHTALYWYRQSLGQGLEFLIYFQGNSAPDKSGLPSDRFSAERTGGSVSTLTIQRTQQEDSAVYLCASSLDRGGNEKLFFGSGTQLSVL.

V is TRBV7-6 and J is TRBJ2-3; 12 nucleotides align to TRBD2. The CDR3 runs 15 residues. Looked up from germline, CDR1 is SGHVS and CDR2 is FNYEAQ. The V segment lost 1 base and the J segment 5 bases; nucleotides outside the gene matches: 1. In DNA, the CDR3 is TGTGCCAGCAGCTTAGGGACTAGCGGGATAGATACGCAGTATTTT. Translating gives CASSLGTSGIDTQYF. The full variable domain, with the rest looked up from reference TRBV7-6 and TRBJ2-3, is GAGVSQSPRYKVTKRGQDVALRCDPISGHVSLYWYRQALGQGPEFLTYFNYEAQQDKSGLPNDRFSAERPEGSISTLTIQRTEQRDSAMYRCASSLGTSGIDTQYFGPGTRLTVL.

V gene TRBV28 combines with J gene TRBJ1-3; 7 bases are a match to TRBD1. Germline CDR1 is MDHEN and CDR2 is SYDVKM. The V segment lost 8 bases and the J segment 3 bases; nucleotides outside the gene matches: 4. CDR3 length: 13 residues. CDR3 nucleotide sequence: TGTGCCAGCGGTGACAGGGATGGAAACACCATATATTTT. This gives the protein CASGDRDGNTIYF.

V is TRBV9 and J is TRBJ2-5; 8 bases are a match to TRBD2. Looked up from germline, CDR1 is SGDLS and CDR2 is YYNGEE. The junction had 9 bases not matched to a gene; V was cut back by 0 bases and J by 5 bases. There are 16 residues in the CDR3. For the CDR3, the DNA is TGTGCCAGCAGCGTAGGGTCCCAGCGGGAGTATGAGACCCAGTACTTC. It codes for CASSVGSQREYETQYF.

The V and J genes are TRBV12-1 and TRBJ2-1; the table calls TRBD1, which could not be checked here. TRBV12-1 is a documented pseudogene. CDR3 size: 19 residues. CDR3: CASSGKIKATGRGYNEQFF. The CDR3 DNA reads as TGTGCCAGCAGCGGTAAAATCAAGGCGACAGGCAGGGGCTACAATGAGCAGTTCTTC.

CDR3 DNA: TGCGCCAGCAGCGCCCGACAGGGCAGCTTAGAGACCCAGTACTTC. It yields the protein CASSARQGSLETQYF. V is TRBV5-1 and J is TRBJ2-5; 7 nucleotides agree with TRBD1. The V gene end was trimmed by 4 bases and the J gene end by 4 bases; junction bases not matched to a gene: 10. The CDR3 is 15 residues long. Germline CDR1 is SGHRS and CDR2 is YFSETQ.

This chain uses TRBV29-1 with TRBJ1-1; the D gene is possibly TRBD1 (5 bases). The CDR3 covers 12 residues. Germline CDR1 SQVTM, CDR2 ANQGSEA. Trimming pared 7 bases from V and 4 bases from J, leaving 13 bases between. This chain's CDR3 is CSATEAGTEAFF. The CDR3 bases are TGCAGCGCGACAGAAGCGGGCACTGAAGCTTTCTTT. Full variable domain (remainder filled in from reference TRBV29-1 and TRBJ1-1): SAVISQKPSRDICQRGTSLTIQCQVDSQVTMMFWYRQQPGQSLTLIATANQGSEATYESGFVIDKFPISRPNLTFSTLTVSNMSPEDSSIYLCSATEAGTEAFFGQGTRLTVV.

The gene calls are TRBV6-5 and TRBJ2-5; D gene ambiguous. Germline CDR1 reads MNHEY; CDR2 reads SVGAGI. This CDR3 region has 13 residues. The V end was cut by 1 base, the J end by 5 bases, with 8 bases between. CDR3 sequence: CASSYFGGETQYF. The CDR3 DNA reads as TGTGCCAGCAGTTACTTTGGCGGTGAGACCCAGTACTTC.

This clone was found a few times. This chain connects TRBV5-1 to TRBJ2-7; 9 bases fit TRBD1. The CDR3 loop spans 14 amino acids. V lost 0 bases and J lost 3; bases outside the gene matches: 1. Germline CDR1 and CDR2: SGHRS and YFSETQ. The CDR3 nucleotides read TGCGCCAGCAGCTTGGAGGGACAGGGCTACGAGCAGTACTTC. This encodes CASSLEGQGYEQYF.

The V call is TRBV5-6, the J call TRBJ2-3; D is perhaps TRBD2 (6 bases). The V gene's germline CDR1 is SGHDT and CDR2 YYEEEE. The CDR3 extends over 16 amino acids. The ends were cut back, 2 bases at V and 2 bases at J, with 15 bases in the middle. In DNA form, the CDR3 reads TGTGCCAGCAGCTTAATAACTAGCCACGACACAGATACGCAGTATTTT. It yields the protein CASSLITSHDTDTQYF.

In DNA form, the CDR3 reads TGTGCCAGCAGCTTCCGAGGGCAGTTAGAGACCCAGTACTTC. Protein product: CASSFRGQLETQYF. V usage is TRBV7-2 and J usage is TRBJ2-5, with D maybe TRBD2 (5 bases). The CDR3 totals 14 residues. The V end was cut by 3 bases, the J end by 4 bases, with 12 bases between. Germline lookup yields CDR1 SGHTA and CDR2 FQGNSA. Full variable domain (remainder filled in from reference TRBV7-2 and TRBJ2-5): GAGVSQSPSNKVTEKGKDVELRCDPISGHTALYWYRQSLGQGLEFLIYFQGNSAPDKSGLPSDRFSAERTGGSVSTLTIQRTQQEDSAVYLCASSFRGQLETQYFGPGTRLLVL.

CDR3 sequence (DNA): TGCGCCAGCAGCCAAGATTCCGGTGCAGGAGGGCAGCCCCAGCATTTT. Translated: CASSQDSGAGGQPQHF. The rearrangement links TRBV4-3 to TRBJ1-5; the D is unclear. V was shortened by 0 bases and J by 7 bases, with 16 bases between the two germline ends. The CDR3 runs to 16 residues. Germline CDR1 LGHNA, CDR2 YSLEER.

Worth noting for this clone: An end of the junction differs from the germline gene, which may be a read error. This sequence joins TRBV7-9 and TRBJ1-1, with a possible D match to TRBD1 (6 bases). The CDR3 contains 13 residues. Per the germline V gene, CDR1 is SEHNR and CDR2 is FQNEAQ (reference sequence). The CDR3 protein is CASSLGGGTEAFF. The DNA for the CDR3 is TGCGCCAGCAGCTTAGGGGGGGGCACTGAAGCTTTCTTT. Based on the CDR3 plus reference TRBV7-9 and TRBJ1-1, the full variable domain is DTGVSQNPRHKITKRGQNVTFRCDPISEHNRLYWYRQTLGQGPEFLTYFQNEAQLEKSRLLSDRFSAERPKGSFSTLEIQRTEQGDSAMYLCASSLGGGTEAFFGQGTRLTVV.

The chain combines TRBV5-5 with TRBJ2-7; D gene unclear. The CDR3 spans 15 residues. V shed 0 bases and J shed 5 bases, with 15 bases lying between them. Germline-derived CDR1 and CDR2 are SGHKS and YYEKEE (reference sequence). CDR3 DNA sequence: TGTGCCAGCAGCTTGGGAACAGTCTTTGCCCACGAGCAGTACTTC. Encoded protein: CASSLGTVFAHEQYF.

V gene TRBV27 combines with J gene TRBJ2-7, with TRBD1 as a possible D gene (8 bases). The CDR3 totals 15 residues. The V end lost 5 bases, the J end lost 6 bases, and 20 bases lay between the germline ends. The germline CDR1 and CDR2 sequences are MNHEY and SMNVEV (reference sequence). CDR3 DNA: TGTGCCAGCAGTGCGGGGGCAGACAGGGGTGGCGAGCAGTACTTC. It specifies CASSAGADRGGEQYF.

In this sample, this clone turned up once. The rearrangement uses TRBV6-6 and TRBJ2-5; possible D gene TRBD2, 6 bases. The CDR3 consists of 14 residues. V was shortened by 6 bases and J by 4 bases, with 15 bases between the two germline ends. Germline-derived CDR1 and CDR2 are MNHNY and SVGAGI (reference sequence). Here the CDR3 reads CASRERRGSETQYF. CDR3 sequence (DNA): TGTGCCAGCAGAGAGAGGAGGGGTTCAGAGACCCAGTACTTC.

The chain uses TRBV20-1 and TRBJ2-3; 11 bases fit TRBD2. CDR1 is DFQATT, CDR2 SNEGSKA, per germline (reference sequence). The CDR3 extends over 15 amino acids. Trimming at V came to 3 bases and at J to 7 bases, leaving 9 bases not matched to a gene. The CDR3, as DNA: TGCAGTGCTAGTCCCGCGCTAGCGGGAGGTTATACGCAGTATTTT. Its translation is CSASPALAGGYTQYF.

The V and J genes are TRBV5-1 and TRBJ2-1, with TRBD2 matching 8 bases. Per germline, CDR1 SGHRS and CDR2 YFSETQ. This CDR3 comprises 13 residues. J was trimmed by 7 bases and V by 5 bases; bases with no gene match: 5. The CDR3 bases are TGCGCCAGCAGGCGGGAGGATCAGAATGAGCAGTTCTTC. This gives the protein CASRREDQNEQFF.

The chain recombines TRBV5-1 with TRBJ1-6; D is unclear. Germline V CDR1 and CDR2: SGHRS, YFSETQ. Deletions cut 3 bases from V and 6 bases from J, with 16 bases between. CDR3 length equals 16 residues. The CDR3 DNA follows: TGCGCCAGCAGCTCCGGCCTGACACCGCGTAATTCACCCCTCCACTTT. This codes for CASSSGLTPRNSPLHF. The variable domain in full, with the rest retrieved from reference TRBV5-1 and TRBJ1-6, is KAGVTQTPRYLIKTRGQQVTLSCSPISGHRSVSWYQQTPGQGLQFLFEYFSETQRNKGNFPGRFSGRQFSNSRSEMNVSTLELGDSALYLCASSSGLTPRNSPLHFGNGTRLTVT.